This entry lists 28 T cell receptor beta chains sequenced from one sample in a study of spatial heterogeneity in lung cancer. TCRdb re-derived calls from the 5' RACE reads in MiXCR, one entry per CDR3 protein. Of more than 30,000 distinct CDR3 sequences in the sample, 5.8% were seen once. The time point is: sample taken at primary tumor resection. TCRs were sequenced from unsorted whole RNA of tumor, nontumor lung or PBMC. Sequenced material: PBMCs, taken at surgery. Receptors were obtained from a male donor with early-stage non-small cell lung cancer.

Many counts were recorded for this clonotype. The chain has TRBV5-1 and TRBJ2-3; possibly TRBD1 for D (6 bases). The V and J ends lost 5 bases and 2 bases respectively, with 12 bases between them. From germline, CDR1 is SGHRS and CDR2 YFSETQ. This CDR3 comprises 14 residues. DNA of the CDR3: TGCGCCAGCAGACCGGGACAACACACAGATACGCAGTATTTT. Its protein is CASRPGQHTDTQYF.

At least ten counts were recorded for this clonotype. The chain combines TRBV2 with TRBJ2-1; TRBD2 matches at 8 bases. CDR3 length: 16 amino acids. With V trimmed by 6 bases and J by 3 bases, 10 bases remained unmatched. Germline lookup yields CDR1 SNHLY and CDR2 FYNNEI. In nucleotides, the CDR3 is TGTGCCAGCAGGGAGTCACGGGGGACTAGCTACAATGAGCAGTTCTTC. Encoded protein: CASRESRGTSYNEQFF.

This chain connects TRBV20-1 to TRBJ1-1; tentative D call: TRBD1 (5 bases). The CDR3 totals 16 residues. The germline gives CDR1 DFQATT, CDR2 SNEGSKA (reference sequence). V lost 6 bases and J lost 1, with 21 bases in between. The CDR3 DNA reads as TGCAGTGCCAAACCCCTGGGCGGGGGTTCGAACACTGAAGCTTTCTTT. As protein: CSAKPLGGGSNTEAFF.

This clonotype has ten or more counts. The chain joins TRBV7-2 to TRBJ1-1, with 7 bases matching TRBD1. Germline V gene sequence: CDR1 SGHTA, CDR2 FQGNSA. This CDR3 spans 12 amino acids. Losses at the gene ends were 5 bases for V and 9 bases for J; bases not matched to a gene: 6. CDR3 loop: CASSQGGMQAFF. The CDR3 DNA follows: TGTGCCAGCAGCCAGGGGGGCATGCAAGCTTTCTTT.

This clonotype was detected ten times or more. J is TRBJ1-2 and V is TRBV28; D perhaps matches TRBD1 (6 bases). The germline V and J ends were trimmed by 5 bases and 13 bases, with 20 bases remaining between them. Germline values: CDR1 MDHEN, CDR2 SYDVKM. This CDR3 spans 13 amino acids. CDR3 region: CASSLPRTAGGTF. The DNA of the CDR3 is TGTGCCAGCAGTCTCCCCCGGACAGCCGGCGGCACCTTC.

This clonotype has more than one count but fewer than ten. The V and J genes are TRBV20-1 and TRBJ2-1; D is possibly TRBD1 (6 bases). Trimming removed 1 base from V and 10 bases from J, with 8 bases in between. The CDR3 consists of 11 residues. Germline CDR1 and CDR2: DFQATT and SNEGSKA (reference sequence). The CDR3, as DNA: TGCAGTGCTAGAGGTGGACAGGAGCAGTTCTTC. Encoded protein: CSARGGQEQFF.

In this sample, this clonotype turned up a few times. The V and J genes are TRBV20-1 and TRBJ2-3; TRBD2 matches at 7 bases. The trim removed 6 bases at V and 3 bases at J, leaving 12 bases unmatched. CDR1 is DFQATT and CDR2 is SNEGSKA in the germline V gene (reference sequence). This CDR3 has 15 amino acids. The CDR3 DNA follows: TGCAGTGCGGCTCAGACTAGCATTAGGACAGATACGCAGTATTTT. This gives the protein CSAAQTSIRTDTQYF.

This clonotype was counted ten times or more. The chain has TRBV12-3 or TRBV12-4 and TRBJ1-1, with D possibly matching TRBD1 (5 bases). The V gene lost 7 bases and the J gene lost 1 base, with 10 bases spanning the gap. There are 13 residues in the CDR3. This chain's CDR3 is CASKPTGNTEAFF. The CDR3 DNA is TGTGCCAGCAAACCAACAGGGAACACTGAAGCTTTCTTT.

This clonotype was counted at least ten times. The chain couples TRBV28 to TRBJ1-2; D gene ambiguous. The length of the CDR3 is 10 residues. Trimming took off 10 bases at V and 5 bases at J, with 8 bases between the two ends. Germline lookup yields CDR1 MDHEN and CDR2 SYDVKM. The CDR3 DNA sequence: TGTGCCACTCGGGCGTATGGCTACACCTTC. Its translation: CATRAYGYTF.

At least ten counts were recorded for this clonotype. The J gene is TRBJ1-4, the V gene TRBV12-3 or TRBV12-4, with no clear D. Trimming stripped 6 bases from V and 7 bases from J, with 12 bases between. The CDR3 has 13 amino acids. CDR3 nucleotides: TGTGCCAGCAGCCCCGGGTCTACTGAAAAACTGTTTTTT. Amino acids: CASSPGSTEKLFF.

This clonotype was counted only a few times. The J gene is TRBJ2-5, the V gene TRBV5-6, with no clear D. Germline CDR1 and CDR2: SGHDT and YYEEEE. The CDR3 has 13 residues. The germline V and J ends were trimmed by 0 bases and 8 bases, with 11 bases remaining between them. CDR3 DNA sequence: TGTGCCAGCAGCTTGGAGACCGAAGTAACCCAGTACTTC. Amino acids: CASSLETEVTQYF.

The table lists this clonotype with many counts. This chain uses TRBV6-5 with TRBJ2-3, with D hard to call. The CDR3 contains 11 residues. CDR1 MNHEY and CDR2 SVGAGI come from the germline V gene. V lost 6 bases to trimming and J lost 5 bases, with 6 bases between them. The CDR3 reads CASSLRDTQYF. In DNA form, the CDR3 reads TGTGCCAGCAGCCTCAGAGATACGCAGTATTTT.

There are a few counts of this clonotype. This CDR3 reads CASSRTPGSSYEQYF. CDR3 sequence (DNA): TGCGCCAGCAGCCGAACTCCGGGGAGCTCCTACGAGCAGTACTTC. The V gene is TRBV5-1, the J gene TRBJ2-7; a possible D gene is TRBD2 (5 bases). The V and J ends lost 4 bases and 0 bases respectively, with 14 bases between them. Germline assignment: CDR1 SGHRS and CDR2 YFSETQ. The CDR3 covers 15 residues.

This clonotype was detected ten times or more. The DNA of the CDR3 is TGTGCCAGCAGGACATTTCCGGGACAGTCGGATGAAAAACTGTTTTTT. As protein: CASRTFPGQSDEKLFF. The chain couples TRBV28 to TRBJ1-4; 7 bases map to TRBD1. This CDR3 comprises 16 residues. Germline values: CDR1 MDHEN, CDR2 SYDVKM. The junction had 13 bases not matched to a gene; V was cut back by 6 bases and J by 6 bases.

This clonotype was seen repeatedly, ten times or more. CDR3 amino acids: CSALSPGQPQEGNQPQHF. The CDR3 nucleotides are TGCAGTGCACTTTCTCCGGGACAGCCCCAGGAAGGCAATCAGCCCCAGCATTTT. The genes are TRBV20-1 and TRBJ1-5, with TRBD1 identical over 7 bases. Trimming took 6 bases from V and 2 from J; bases not matched to a gene: 19. The CDR3 runs to 18 residues. CDR1 and CDR2 (germline): DFQATT, SNEGSKA (reference sequence).

This clonotype was detected a few times. The chain combines TRBV6-1 with TRBJ2-2; 7 nucleotides match TRBD2. CDR3 length: 14 amino acids. CDR1 and CDR2 (germline): MNHNS, SASEGT. Unmatched junction bases numbered 6, after V lost 6 bases and J lost 5 bases. The CDR3 DNA sequence: TGTGCCAGCAGCGCAGTGCGGGGGACCGGGGAGCTGTTTTTT. Its protein is CASSAVRGTGELFF.

This clonotype has at least ten counts. The rearrangement joins TRBV29-1 to TRBJ1-1; D is uncertain. Trimming took 4 bases from V and 5 from J, leaving 20 bases between them. CDR1 is SQVTM, CDR2 ANQGSEA, per germline. There are 15 residues in the CDR3. CDR3 coding DNA: TGCAGCGTTGTCAATATTGGCCACATCGGGACTGAAGCTTTCTTT. It specifies CSVVNIGHIGTEAFF.

CDR3 loop: CASSQGAAGQGEKLFF. The CDR3 DNA reads as TGCGCCAGCAGCCAAGGTGCGGCGGGACAGGGCGAAAAACTGTTTTTT. V usage is TRBV4-3 and J usage is TRBJ1-4; 9 bases align to TRBD1. The CDR3 is 16 residues long. V was clipped by 1 base and J by 8 bases; unmatched bases: 8. Germline-derived CDR1 and CDR2 are LGHNA and YSLEER.

This clonotype showed up just a few times. The chain employs TRBV27 and TRBJ1-6, with D maybe TRBD1 (5 bases). The germline CDR1 and CDR2 sequences are MNHEY and SMNVEV (reference sequence). V gave up 5 bases and J gave up 7 bases, with 15 bases separating them. The CDR3 is made up of 15 amino acids. The CDR3 is CASSIKGFGNSPLHF. CDR3 DNA: TGTGCCAGCAGTATAAAGGGGTTCGGAAATTCACCCCTCCACTTT.

This clonotype showed up many times. V gene TRBV25-1 combines with J gene TRBJ2-3, with 8 bases lining up with TRBD2. CDR1 MGHDK and CDR2 SYGVNS come from the germline V gene. CDR3 length equals 14 residues. Trimming took 4 bases from V and 3 from J; bases not matched to a gene: 3. In DNA form, the CDR3 reads TGTGCCAGCAGTGCAACTAGCGGAACAGATACGCAGTATTTT. Amino acids: CASSATSGTDTQYF. The entire variable domain, with the rest obtained from reference TRBV25-1 and TRBJ2-3, is as follows: EADIYQTPRYLVIGTGKKITLECSQTMGHDKMYWYQQDPGMELHLIHYSYGVNSTEKGDLSSESTVSRIRTEHFPLTLESARPSHTSQYLCASSATSGTDTQYFGPGTRLTVL.

On this clonotype: A read error may account for a junction end that differs from germline. DNA of the CDR3: TGTGCCAGCAGCATAGCACTAGCGGGGGCCTACAATGAGCAGTTCTTC. Protein sequence: CASSIALAGAYNEQFF. The V gene is TRBV7-2, the J gene TRBJ2-1; TRBD2 matches at 11 bases. Germline values: CDR1 SGHTA, CDR2 FQGNSA. The CDR3 runs to 16 residues. Full variable domain (remainder filled in from reference TRBV7-2 and TRBJ2-1): GAGVSQSPSNKVTEKGKDVELRCDPISGHTALYWYRQSLGQGLEFLIYFQGNSAPDKSGLPSDRFSAERTGGSVSTLTIQRTQQEDSAVYLCASSIALAGAYNEQFFGPGTRLTVL.

This clonotype was observed a few times. This chain uses TRBV19 with TRBJ2-3, with D perhaps TRBD2 (5 bases). The CDR3 loop spans 11 amino acids. From germline, CDR1 is LNHDA and CDR2 SQIVND (reference sequence). Trimming stripped 8 bases from V and 6 bases from J, with 9 bases between. The CDR3 region is CASLPGDTQYF. The CDR3 nucleotides are TGTGCCAGTCTCCCGGGGGATACGCAGTATTTT.

This clonotype showed up many times. The chain combines TRBV13 with TRBJ1-2; the D is unclear. The CDR3 consists of 11 residues. Trimming left V 5 bases short and J 6 bases short, with 7 bases between. The germline V gene encodes CDR1 PRHDT and CDR2 FYEKMQ (reference sequence). CDR3 nucleotide sequence: TGTGCCAGCAGCCTACAGAATGGCTACACCTTC. Its protein product is CASSLQNGYTF.

This chain uses TRBV5-4 with TRBJ1-2; possible D gene TRBD1, 5 bases. The ends were cut back, 6 bases at V and 5 bases at J, with 14 bases in the middle. Germline V gives CDR1 SGHNT, CDR2 YYREEE (reference sequence). The CDR3 spans 13 residues. The CDR3 coding sequence is TGTGCCAGCACCCCCCTGAGGGGTTATGGCTACACCTTC. Translated, it gives CASTPLRGYGYTF.

This clonotype was counted ten times or more. This rearrangement joins TRBV12-3 or TRBV12-4 to TRBJ1-5; TRBD1 matches 8 bases. The CDR3 sequence is 15 residues long. V shed 2 bases, J shed 0 bases, and the junction held 0 bases outside the gene matches. The DNA for the CDR3 is TGTGCCAGCAGTTTACAGGGGGCTAGCAATCAGCCCCAGCATTTT. Translating it yields CASSLQGASNQPQHF.

This clonotype occurred many times. V is TRBV3-1 and J is TRBJ1-5; 9 nucleotides align to TRBD1. This CDR3 is built from 15 residues. Germline V CDR1 and CDR2: LGHDT, YNNKEL (reference sequence). V lost 5 bases, J lost 7 bases, and 9 bases stayed unmatched. For the CDR3, the DNA is TGTGCCAGCAGCTCGACAGGGGGAGAGGGGCAGCCCCAGCATTTT. Translated: CASSSTGGEGQPQHF.

A few counts support this clonotype. The chain couples TRBV6-5 to TRBJ1-1; D is unresolved. The CDR3 consists of 16 residues. Germline V lookup: CDR1 MNHEY, CDR2 SVGAGI. The V end was cut by 4 bases, the J end by 1 base, with 16 bases between. The CDR3 here is CASSSFGRQPNTEAFF. CDR3 in DNA: TGTGCCAGCAGTTCCTTTGGGCGGCAACCGAACACTGAAGCTTTCTTT.

This clonotype was observed a few times. The chain is built from TRBV29-1 and TRBJ2-2, with D hard to call. This CDR3 has 13 amino acids. The V gene lost 6 bases and the J gene lost 6 bases, with 14 bases spanning the gap. Germline V gene lookup returns CDR1 SQVTM and CDR2 ANQGSEA. The CDR3 nucleotides are TGCAGCGTCCGAGAAGGCCCCCCCGGGGAGCTGTTTTTT. As protein: CSVREGPPGELFF.